This TCR beta chain was documented in a study of T cells in localized non-small cell lung cancer (dated by TCRdb to about 2020). Describing the broader study: The study examined T cell repertoires in 200 to 250 patients with early-stage NSCLC and compared tumors with uninvolved tumor-adjacent lungs. The mean age of the NSCLC patients was roughly 70 years, with 120 to 150 men and over 100 women. The cohort was made up of 236 treatment-naive NSCLC patients whose localized lung tumors had been resected.

This clone was picked up a small number of times. Its antigen remains undetermined. Base qualities are missing; no much larger clone stands one base away. At diagnosis, peripheral blood, uninvolved tumor-adjacent lung and tumor were collected and were preserved as a mix of fresh-frozen and FFPE material. Overall results and qualifications from the work: Since the design was exploratory, TCR variables were selected using unadjusted p-values with no false-discovery rate correction. Higher blood T cell density associated with longer overall survival, while higher adjacent-lung clonality associated with shorter survival. Because multi-region sequencing of the tumors was not done, intratumor heterogeneity could not be ruled out. A median of around 57 of the top 100 tumor clones turned up in the paired uninvolved adjacent lung, and about 28 of those clones also ranked among the top 100 of that same adjacent lung. Uninvolved tumor-adjacent lung showed the highest T cell clonality, higher than tumor, which suggests more focused antigenic responses in the adjacent lung.

TCR beta CDR3 regions were sequenced from DNA using the immunoSEQ Assay. Per the authors' processing: T cell density was computed as TCR beta template counts normalized to usable DNA estimated by amplifying housekeeping genes. The preseqR package was used to estimate richness by extrapolating to 400,000 templates for PBMC samples and to 120,000 templates for tissue samples. Clonality was calculated as one minus Pielou's evenness. Tissue-enriched TCRs were identified by differential abundance testing using productive amino-acid clonotypes, minimum total count 5 and alpha 0.1. The Jaccard Index and the Morisita Overlap Index were used to quantify repertoire overlap between compartments. GLIPH clustered TCR beta CDR3s with public tetramer-defined viral CDR3s; viral motifs required at least three viral sequences plus V-gene enrichment. This is the immuneACCESS table as TCRdb keeps it, with only in-frame sequences that have V and J called. A part of the clones is gone; compared with another copy, unresolved V genes explain less than half, and the rest is unexplained. For V, J and clone size, that table is used; D and trimming come from the DNA. The sample table holds approximately 2,000 clones, of which over 15% were seen once. In total, the top ten clones hold 20% to 25% of the sample.

CDR1 MNHGY and CDR2 SAAAGT were looked up in the germline V gene. The V and J ends are trimmed by 7 bases and 5 bases, leaving 21 bases between them. Including the terminal cysteine and phenylalanine, the CDR3 comprises 15 residues. Only the CDR3 DNA stays, 45 bases, in frame from base 1. The specimen comprised lung tumor tissue, sampled before any cancer treatment. The sequence was collected from a man aged 35-69 years with stage I lung adenocarcinoma. The chain is made from TRBV6-8 and TRBJ2-7, with TRBD1 as a weak D call on 6 bases. The DNA sequence is TGTGCCAGCACCCCATCAGGGCAGGGGAGCGACGAGCAGTACTTC. Its amino acids are CASTPSGQGSDEQYF.